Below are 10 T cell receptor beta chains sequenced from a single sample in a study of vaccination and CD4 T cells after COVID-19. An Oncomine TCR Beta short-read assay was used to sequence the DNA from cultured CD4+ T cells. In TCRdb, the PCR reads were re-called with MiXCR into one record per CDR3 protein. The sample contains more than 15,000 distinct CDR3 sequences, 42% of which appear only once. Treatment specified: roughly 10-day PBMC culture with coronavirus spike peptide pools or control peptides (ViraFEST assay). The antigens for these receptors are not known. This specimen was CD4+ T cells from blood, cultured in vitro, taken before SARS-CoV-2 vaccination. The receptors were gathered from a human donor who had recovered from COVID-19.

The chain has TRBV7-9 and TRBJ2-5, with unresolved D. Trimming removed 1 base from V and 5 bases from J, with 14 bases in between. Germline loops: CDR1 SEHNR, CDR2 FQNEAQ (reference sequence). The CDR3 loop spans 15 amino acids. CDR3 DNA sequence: TGTGCCAGCAGCTTAGATTCAGGAACCGAGGAGACCCAGTACTTC. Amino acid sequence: CASSLDSGTEETQYF.

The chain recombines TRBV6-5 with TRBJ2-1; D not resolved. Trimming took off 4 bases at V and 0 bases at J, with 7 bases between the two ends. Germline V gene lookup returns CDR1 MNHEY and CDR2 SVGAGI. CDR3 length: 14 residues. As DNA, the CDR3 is TGTGCCAGCAGTTCCACAAGCTCCTACAATGAGCAGTTCTTC. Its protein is CASSSTSSYNEQFF.

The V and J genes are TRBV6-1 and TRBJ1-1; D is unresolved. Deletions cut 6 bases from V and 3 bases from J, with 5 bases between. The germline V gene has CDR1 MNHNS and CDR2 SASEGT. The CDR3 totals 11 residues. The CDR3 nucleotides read TGTGCCAGCAGCCGAGACACTGAAGCTTTCTTT. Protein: CASSRDTEAFF.

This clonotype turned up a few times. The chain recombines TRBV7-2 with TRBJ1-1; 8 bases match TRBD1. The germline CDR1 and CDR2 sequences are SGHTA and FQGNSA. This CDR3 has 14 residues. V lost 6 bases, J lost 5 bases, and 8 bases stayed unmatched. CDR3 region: CASSPRQGATEAFF. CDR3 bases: TGTGCCAGCAGTCCTCGGCAGGGGGCAACTGAAGCTTTCTTT.

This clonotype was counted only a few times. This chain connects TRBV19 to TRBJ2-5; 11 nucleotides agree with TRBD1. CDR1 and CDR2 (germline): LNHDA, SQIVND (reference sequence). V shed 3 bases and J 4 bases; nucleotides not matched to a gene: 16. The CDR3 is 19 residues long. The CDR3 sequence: CASSIGTGGPRLGSETQYF. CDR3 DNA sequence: TGTGCCAGTAGTATTGGGACAGGGGGACCGCGCCTAGGATCAGAGACCCAGTACTTC.

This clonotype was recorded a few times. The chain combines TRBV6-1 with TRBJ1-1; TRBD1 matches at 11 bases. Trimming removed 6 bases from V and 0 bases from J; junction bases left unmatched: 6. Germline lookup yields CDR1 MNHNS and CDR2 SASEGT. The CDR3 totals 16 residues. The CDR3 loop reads CASSPGTGGMNTEAFF. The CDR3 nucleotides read TGTGCCAGCAGCCCCGGGACAGGGGGAATGAACACTGAAGCTTTCTTT.

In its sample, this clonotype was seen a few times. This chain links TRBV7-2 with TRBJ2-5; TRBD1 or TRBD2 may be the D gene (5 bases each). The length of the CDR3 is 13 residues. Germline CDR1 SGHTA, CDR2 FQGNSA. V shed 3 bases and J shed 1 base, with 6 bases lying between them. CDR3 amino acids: CASSLGVQETQYF. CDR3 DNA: TGTGCCAGCAGCTTGGGGGTCCAAGAGACCCAGTACTTC. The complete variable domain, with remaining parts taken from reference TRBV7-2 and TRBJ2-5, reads GAGVSQSPSNKVTEKGKDVELRCDPISGHTALYWYRQSLGQGLEFLIYFQGNSAPDKSGLPSDRFSAERTGGSVSTLTIQRTQQEDSAVYLCASSLGVQETQYFGPGTRLLVL.

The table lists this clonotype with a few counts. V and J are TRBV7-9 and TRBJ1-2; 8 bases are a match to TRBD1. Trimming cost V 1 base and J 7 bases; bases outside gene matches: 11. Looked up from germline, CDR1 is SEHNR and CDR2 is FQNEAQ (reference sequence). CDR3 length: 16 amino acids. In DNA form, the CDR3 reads TGTGCCAGCAGCTTAGTGACTGCAGGGGGCGGGGTTGGCTACACCTTC. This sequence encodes CASSLVTAGGGVGYTF.

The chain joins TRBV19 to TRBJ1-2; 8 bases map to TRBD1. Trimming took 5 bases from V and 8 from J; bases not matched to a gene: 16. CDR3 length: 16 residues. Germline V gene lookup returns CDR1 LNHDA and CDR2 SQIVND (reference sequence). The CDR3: CASSPGGTGVIGGYTF. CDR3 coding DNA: TGTGCCAGTAGTCCCGGGGGGACAGGAGTCATCGGGGGCTACACCTTC.

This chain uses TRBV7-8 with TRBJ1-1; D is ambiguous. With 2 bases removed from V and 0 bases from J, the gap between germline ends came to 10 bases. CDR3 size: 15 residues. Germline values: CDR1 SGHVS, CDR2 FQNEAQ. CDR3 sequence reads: CASSLSRAMNTEAFF. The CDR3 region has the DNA TGTGCCAGCAGCTTATCTCGGGCTATGAACACTGAAGCTTTCTTT.